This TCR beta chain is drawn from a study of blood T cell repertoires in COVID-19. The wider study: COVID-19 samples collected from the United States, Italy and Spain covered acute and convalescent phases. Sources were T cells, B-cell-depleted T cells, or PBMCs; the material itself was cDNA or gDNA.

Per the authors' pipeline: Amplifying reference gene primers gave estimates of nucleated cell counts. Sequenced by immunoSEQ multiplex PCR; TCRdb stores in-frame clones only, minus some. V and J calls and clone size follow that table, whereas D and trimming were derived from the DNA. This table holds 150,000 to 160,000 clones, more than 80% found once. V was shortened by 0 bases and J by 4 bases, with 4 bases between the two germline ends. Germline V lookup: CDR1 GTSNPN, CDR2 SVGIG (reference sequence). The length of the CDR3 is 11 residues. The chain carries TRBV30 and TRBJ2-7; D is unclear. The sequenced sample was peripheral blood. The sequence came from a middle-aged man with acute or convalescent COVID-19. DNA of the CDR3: TGTGCCTGGAGTGTAGCTTACGAGCAGTACTTC. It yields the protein CAWSVAYEQYF. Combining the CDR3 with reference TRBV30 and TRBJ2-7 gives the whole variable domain SQTIHQWPATLVQPVGSPLSLECTVEGTSNPNLYWYRQAAGRGLQLLFYSVGIGQISSEVPQNLSASRPQDRQFILSSKKLLLSDSGFYLCAWSVAYEQYFGPGTRLTVT.